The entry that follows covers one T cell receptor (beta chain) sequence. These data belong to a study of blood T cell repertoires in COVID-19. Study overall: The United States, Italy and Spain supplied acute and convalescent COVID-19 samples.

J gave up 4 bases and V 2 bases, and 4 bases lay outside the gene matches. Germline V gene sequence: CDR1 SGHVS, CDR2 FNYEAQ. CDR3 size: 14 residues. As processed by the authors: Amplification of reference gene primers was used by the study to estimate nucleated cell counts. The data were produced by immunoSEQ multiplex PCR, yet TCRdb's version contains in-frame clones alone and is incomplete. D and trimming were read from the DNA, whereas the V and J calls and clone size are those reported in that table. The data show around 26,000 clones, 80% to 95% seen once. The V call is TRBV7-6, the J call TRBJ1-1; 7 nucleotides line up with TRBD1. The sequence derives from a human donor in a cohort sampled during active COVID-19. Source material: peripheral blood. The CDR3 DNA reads TGTGCCAGCAGCTTACTCTCAGGGGGCACTGAAGCTTTCTTT. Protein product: CASSLLSGGTEAFF.